This TCR beta chain was documented in a study of blood T cell repertoires in COVID-19. The V and J ends lost 4 bases and 0 bases respectively, with 9 bases between them. Germline lookup yields CDR1 KGHDR and CDR2 SFDVKD. The CDR3 runs to 15 residues. Residents of 24 US areas, aged about 18 to 95 years, made up the participants. Grouping used clinical history reported by participants in a survey and questionnaire. Two negative PCRs, clearance, or symptom resolution characterized the recovered Cohort 3 donors. Libraries were prepared by immunoSEQ multiplex PCR; TCRdb keeps only in-frame clonotypes and omits some of them. This table has about 270,000 clones, about 90% appearing once.

J is TRBJ2-4 and V is TRBV24-1; D unresolved. The source is a woman aged 60-70 years who had recovered from COVID-19. The specimen sequenced was PBMCs or T cells enriched from blood (not recorded which). The CDR3 here is CATSDPLVAKNIQYF. Written as DNA, the CDR3 is TGTGCCACCAGTGACCCGTTAGTAGCCAAAAACATTCAGTACTTC.